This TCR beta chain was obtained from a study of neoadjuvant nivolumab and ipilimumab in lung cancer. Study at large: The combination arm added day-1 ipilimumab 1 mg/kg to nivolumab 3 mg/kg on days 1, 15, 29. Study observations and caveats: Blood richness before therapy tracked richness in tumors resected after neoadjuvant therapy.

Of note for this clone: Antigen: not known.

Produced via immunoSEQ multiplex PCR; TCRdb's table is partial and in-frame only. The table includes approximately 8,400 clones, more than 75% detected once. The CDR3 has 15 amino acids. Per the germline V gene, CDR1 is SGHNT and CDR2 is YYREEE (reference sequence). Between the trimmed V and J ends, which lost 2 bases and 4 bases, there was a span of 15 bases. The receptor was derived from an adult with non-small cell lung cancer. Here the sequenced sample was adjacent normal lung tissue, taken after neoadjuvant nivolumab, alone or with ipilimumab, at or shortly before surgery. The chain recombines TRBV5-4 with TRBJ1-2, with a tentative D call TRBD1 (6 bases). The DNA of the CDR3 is TGTGCCAGCAGCTTCGGACAGTCTGGGGCCTATGGCTACACCTTC. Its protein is CASSFGQSGAYGYTF.